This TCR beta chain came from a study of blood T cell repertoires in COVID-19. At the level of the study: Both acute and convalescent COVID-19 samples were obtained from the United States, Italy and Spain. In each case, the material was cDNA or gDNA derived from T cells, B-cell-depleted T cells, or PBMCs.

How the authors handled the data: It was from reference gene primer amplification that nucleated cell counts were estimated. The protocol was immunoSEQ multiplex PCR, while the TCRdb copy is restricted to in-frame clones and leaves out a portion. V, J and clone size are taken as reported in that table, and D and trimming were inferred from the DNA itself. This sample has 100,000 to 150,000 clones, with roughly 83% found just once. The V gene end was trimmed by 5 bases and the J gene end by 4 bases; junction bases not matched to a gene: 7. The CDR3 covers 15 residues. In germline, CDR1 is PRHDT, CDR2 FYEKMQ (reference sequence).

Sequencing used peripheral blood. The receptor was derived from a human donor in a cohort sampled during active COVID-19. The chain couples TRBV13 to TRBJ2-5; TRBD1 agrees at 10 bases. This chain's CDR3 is CASSKLTGGAETQYF. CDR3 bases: TGTGCCAGCAGCAAGCTGACAGGGGGCGCAGAGACCCAGTACTTC.